Presented here are 26 T cell receptor beta chains from one specimen sequenced in a study of T-cell reconstitution after alpha-beta-depleted transplantation in children. Unique molecular identifiers were incorporated into the prepared TCRbeta library. TCRdb analysed the PCR reads with MiXCR anew, one entry per CDR3 protein. The sample has hundreds of thousands of distinct CDR3 sequences; roughly 17% are singletons. The input for sequencing was PBMCs, mostly from graft donor cells, taken 360 days after TCRalphabeta/CD19-depleted stem cell transplant. These receptor sequences come from a male patient under 10 years old who had a stem cell transplant for acute lymphoblastic leukemia, so the T cells may come from the graft donor.

In this sample, this clonotype turned up a few times. The gene calls are TRBV29-1 and TRBJ1-1; no reliable D call. Germline V gene data show CDR1 as SQVTM and CDR2 as ANQGSEA. The length of the CDR3 is 12 residues. V was pared by 4 bases and J by 1 base, with 7 bases between. The CDR3 region has the DNA TGCAGCGTTGTTAAGGGGAACACTGAAGCTTTCTTT. Encoded protein: CSVVKGNTEAFF.

The gene calls are TRBV20-1 and TRBJ2-3, with D perhaps TRBD1 or TRBD2 (5 bases each). V lost 5 bases and J 0 bases, leaving 12 bases between the germline ends. This CDR3 is 14 amino acids long. Germline V gene data show CDR1 as DFQATT and CDR2 as SNEGSKA (reference sequence). CDR3 sequence (DNA): TGCAGTGCTGGGACGCGGTTTAGCACAGATACGCAGTATTTT. Translating gives CSAGTRFSTDTQYF.

This clonotype was seen at least ten times. The chain links TRBV12-3 or TRBV12-4 to TRBJ2-5, with TRBD2 as a possible D gene (5 bases). V gave up 6 bases and J gave up 4 bases, with 12 bases separating them. The CDR3 loop spans 13 amino acids. Here the CDR3 reads CASRGWSGETQYF. The CDR3 region has the DNA TGTGCCAGCAGAGGCTGGAGCGGAGAGACCCAGTACTTC.

Here the CDR3 reads CSATGTVKETQYF. The CDR3 bases are TGCAGCGCCACCGGGACAGTCAAGGAGACCCAGTACTTC. The chain links TRBV29-1 to TRBJ2-5; 7 nucleotides agree with TRBD1. This CDR3 is 13 amino acids long. V lost 7 bases to trimming and J lost 5 bases; unmatched junction nucleotides: 10. CDR1 and CDR2 from the germline V gene are SQVTM and ANQGSEA.

This clonotype was seen ten or more times. The chain links TRBV10-2 to TRBJ2-1; 7 positions match TRBD2. Per the germline V gene, CDR1 is WSHSY and CDR2 is SAAADI. The CDR3 runs to 13 residues. V was pared by 3 bases and J by 9 bases, with 5 bases of the junction left unmatched. This CDR3 reads CASSDVGGGEQFF. For the CDR3, the DNA is TGCGCCAGCAGTGATGTGGGGGGGGGTGAGCAGTTCTTC.

This clonotype was seen more than once but under ten times. The chain has TRBV20-1 and TRBJ2-1, with a weak D call TRBD2 (5 bases). Germline CDR1 DFQATT, CDR2 SNEGSKA (reference sequence). The CDR3 runs 16 residues. Trimming cost V 0 bases and J 3 bases, with 15 bases left between them. CDR3: CSARDLSEVNYNEQFF. CDR3 DNA sequence: TGCAGTGCTAGAGATCTGTCGGAGGTCAACTACAATGAGCAGTTCTTC.

V and J are TRBV28 and TRBJ2-1, with D perhaps matching TRBD1 or TRBD2 (7 bases each). Trimming took 3 bases from V and 7 from J, leaving 16 bases between them. The CDR3 extends over 15 amino acids. The germline gives CDR1 MDHEN, CDR2 SYDVKM. In DNA, the CDR3 is TGTGCCAGCAGTTTCCCCCAGGGGGGGCCAAATGAGCAGTTCTTC. Translated, it gives CASSFPQGGPNEQFF. Drawing the rest from reference TRBV28 and TRBJ2-1, the complete variable domain is DVKVTQSSRYLVKRTGEKVFLECVQDMDHENMFWYRQDPGLGLRLIYFSYDVKMKEKGDIPEGYSVSREKKERFSLILESASTNQTSMYLCASSFPQGGPNEQFFGPGTRLTVL.

This clonotype showed up many times. The gene calls are TRBV20-1 and TRBJ2-6; the D is unclear. The CDR3 is made up of 15 amino acids. Germline values: CDR1 DFQATT, CDR2 SNEGSKA (reference sequence). Trimming cost V 0 bases and J 2 bases, with 8 bases left between them. DNA of the CDR3: TGCAGTGCTAGAGATTTCAAGACTGGGGCCAACGTCCTGACTTTC. It translates to CSARDFKTGANVLTF.

This clonotype came up a few times. This rearrangement joins TRBV24-1 to TRBJ1-2; no clear D gene. This CDR3 spans 11 amino acids. Trimming took off 4 bases at V and 11 bases at J, with 10 bases between the two ends. Germline V gives CDR1 KGHDR, CDR2 SFDVKD. The CDR3 here is CATSDRTVYTF. CDR3 nucleotides: TGTGCCACCAGTGACCGGACGGTTTACACCTTC.

The chain combines TRBV29-1 with TRBJ2-3; D could derive from TRBD1 or TRBD2 (5 bases each). The CDR3 extends over 16 amino acids. Germline CDR1 reads SQVTM; CDR2 reads ANQGSEA. V shed 5 bases and J shed 0 bases, with 18 bases lying between them. The CDR3 region has the DNA TGCAGCGTTCGGGGATTTCCGGGACCTAGCACAGATACGCAGTATTTT. Its protein product is CSVRGFPGPSTDTQYF.

This clonotype was counted only a few times. V is TRBV4-2 and J is TRBJ2-2, with D possibly matching TRBD1 (5 bases). CDR3 size: 18 residues. Looked up from germline, CDR1 is LGHNA and CDR2 is YNFKEQ. V lost 0 bases to trimming and J lost 1 base, with 15 bases between them. CDR3 coding DNA: TGTGCCAGCAGCCAAGAACATCATCCAGGGCGGAACACCGGGGAGCTGTTTTTT. This translates into CASSQEHHPGRNTGELFF.

The table lists this clonotype with a few counts. The chain employs TRBV28 and TRBJ2-3; 10 bases fit TRBD2. Looked up from germline, CDR1 is MDHEN and CDR2 is SYDVKM. This CDR3 has 14 residues. Germline trimming cut 6 bases from V and 4 bases from J; bases unmatched to any gene: 4. CDR3 residues: CASSLAGAADTQYF. The CDR3 region has the DNA TGTGCCAGCAGCCTAGCGGGAGCCGCAGATACGCAGTATTTT.

This clonotype turned up a few times. The chain recombines TRBV5-5 with TRBJ2-7; 12 positions agree with TRBD2. The germline gives CDR1 SGHKS, CDR2 YYEKEE (reference sequence). Trimming removed 0 bases from V and 7 bases from J; junction bases left unmatched: 5. The CDR3 is 15 residues long. The CDR3 here is CASSLGLAGVVEQYF. CDR3 bases: TGTGCCAGCAGCTTGGGACTAGCGGGAGTCGTAGAGCAGTACTTC. Drawing the rest from reference TRBV5-5 and TRBJ2-7, the complete variable domain is DAGVTQSPTHLIKTRGQQVTLRCSPISGHKSVSWYQQVLGQGPQFIFQYYEKEERGRGNFPDRFSARQFPNYSSELNVNALLLGDSALYLCASSLGLAGVVEQYFGPGTRLTVT.

V and J are TRBV20-1 and TRBJ2-7; D not resolved. The CDR3 loop spans 12 amino acids. With 4 bases removed from V and 2 bases from J, the gap between germline ends came to 9 bases. Per germline, CDR1 DFQATT and CDR2 SNEGSKA (reference sequence). The DNA for the CDR3 is TGCAGTGCTAAGTACAGCACCTACGAGCAGTACTTC. This codes for CSAKYSTYEQYF.

This chain connects TRBV4-1 to TRBJ2-1; D is uncertain. The CDR3 is 15 amino acids. V dropped 1 base and J dropped 2 bases, with 9 bases sitting between them. The germline CDR1 and CDR2 sequences are MGHRA and YSYEKL. This chain's CDR3 is CASSQVTIAYNEQFF. CDR3 bases: TGCGCCAGCAGCCAAGTTACTATCGCCTACAATGAGCAGTTCTTC.

The CDR3 coding sequence is TGTGCCAGCAGTCCGAGCGGGAGCTCCGTCTACGAGCAGTACTTC. This codes for CASSPSGSSVYEQYF. The chain carries TRBV6-1 and TRBJ2-7; the match to TRBD2 covers 8 bases. V shed 5 bases and J 3 bases; nucleotides not matched to a gene: 9. The CDR3 has 15 amino acids. Germline CDR1 MNHNS, CDR2 SASEGT.

This clonotype was detected only a few times. The V gene is TRBV6-2 or TRBV6-3, the J gene TRBJ2-2; 14 bases are shared with TRBD2. CDR3 length: 17 amino acids. J gave up 11 bases and V 2 bases, and 10 bases lay outside the gene matches. The germline gives CDR1 MNHEY, CDR2 SVGEGT. In DNA form, the CDR3 reads TGTGCCAGCAGTTACACCCCGGGACTAGCGGGAGTCGGAGAGCTGTTTTTT. Amino acids: CASSYTPGLAGVGELFF.

This clonotype has a handful of counts. The V call is TRBV6-1, the J call TRBJ2-1; a weak D match, TRBD2 (6 bases). The germline gives CDR1 MNHNS, CDR2 SASEGT. V lost 9 bases, J lost 6 bases, and 18 bases lay in between. The CDR3 totals 14 residues. DNA for the CDR3: TGTGCCAGTTGGGTTGGGGGAGGAGGCAATGAGCAGTTCTTC. Its protein is CASWVGGGGNEQFF.

This clonotype was observed a few times. V and J are TRBV4-1 and TRBJ1-2; no reliable D call. V was pared by 0 bases and J by 0 bases, with 8 bases between. CDR1 MGHRA and CDR2 YSYEKL come from the germline V gene. CDR3 length equals 15 residues. The CDR3 loop reads CASSQERAANYGYTF. In nucleotides, the CDR3 is TGCGCCAGCAGCCAAGAAAGGGCCGCTAACTATGGCTACACCTTC.

This chain uses TRBV19 with TRBJ2-2; D call uncertain. The length of the CDR3 is 15 residues. Germline-derived CDR1 and CDR2 are LNHDA and SQIVND (reference sequence). The ends were cut back, 1 base at V and 1 base at J, with 7 bases in the middle. Here the CDR3 reads CASSIASVNTGELFF. The DNA of the CDR3 is TGTGCCAGTAGTATAGCAAGCGTGAACACCGGGGAGCTGTTTTTT. The complete variable domain, with remaining parts taken from reference TRBV19 and TRBJ2-2, reads DGGITQSPKYLFRKEGQNVTLSCEQNLNHDAMYWYRQDPGQGLRLIYYSQIVNDFQKGDIAEGYSVSREKKESFPLTVTSAQKNPTAFYLCASSIASVNTGELFFGEGSRLTVL.

In this sample, this clonotype turned up a few times. The rearrangement links TRBV6-5 to TRBJ2-1, with D possibly being TRBD1 (6 bases). Germline V gene data show CDR1 as MNHEY and CDR2 as SVGAGI. The CDR3 runs 14 residues. Trimming left V 6 bases short and J 6 bases short, with 15 bases between. The CDR3 loop reads CASSYWDNLNEQFF. CDR3 sequence (DNA): TGTGCCAGCAGCTATTGGGACAATCTCAATGAGCAGTTCTTC.

The chain joins TRBV28 to TRBJ2-3; 10 positions match TRBD1. This CDR3 is 17 amino acids long. J was trimmed by 4 bases and V by 6 bases; bases with no gene match: 13. The germline V gene encodes CDR1 MDHEN and CDR2 SYDVKM. The DNA of the CDR3 is TGTGCCAGCAGCTCCCGGAAGGACAGGGGGGGTCCAGATACGCAGTATTTT. Its translation is CASSSRKDRGGPDTQYF. Variable domain in full (rest from reference TRBV28 and TRBJ2-3): DVKVTQSSRYLVKRTGEKVFLECVQDMDHENMFWYRQDPGLGLRLIYFSYDVKMKEKGDIPEGYSVSREKKERFSLILESASTNQTSMYLCASSSRKDRGGPDTQYFGPGTRLTVL.

The rearrangement joins TRBV5-1 to TRBJ2-7; TRBD2 matches 9 bases. The CDR3 runs to 16 residues. The germline gives CDR1 SGHRS, CDR2 YFSETQ. J gave up 3 bases and V 3 bases, and 10 bases lay outside the gene matches. The CDR3 sequence is CASSYNSGSSVYEQYF. The CDR3 DNA reads as TGCGCCAGCAGCTACAATAGCGGGAGCTCTGTCTACGAGCAGTACTTC.

This clonotype is a singleton in its sample. Since no conserved phenylalanine or tryptophan closes the CDR3, a read error is the likely cause. The rearrangement uses TRBV12-3 or TRBV12-4 and TRBJ2-1; perhaps TRBD2 as D (6 bases). This CDR3 has 18 amino acids. V gave up 7 bases and J gave up 4 bases, with 26 bases separating them. The CDR3 loop reads CASTPFERHRGGYNEQFY. The CDR3 DNA sequence: TGTGCCAGCACCCCTTTCGAGCGGCACAGAGGAGGGTACAATGAGCAGTTCTAC.

The DNA for the CDR3 is TGTGCCAGCAGTAACAGGGGGTTCTACGAGCAGTACTTC. Translation gives CASSNRGFYEQYF. V gene TRBV12-3 or TRBV12-4 combines with J gene TRBJ2-7, with 8 bases aligning to TRBD1. The CDR3 contains 13 residues. Trimming took 5 bases from V and 3 from J; bases not matched to a gene: 3.

This clonotype was picked up many times. The rearrangement uses TRBV29-1 and TRBJ2-3; D unresolved. CDR1 and CDR2 (germline): SQVTM, ANQGSEA. V was shortened by 5 bases and J by 6 bases, with 12 bases between the two germline ends. The length of the CDR3 is 12 residues. This chain's CDR3 is CSVKGRWDTQYF. The CDR3 nucleotides read TGCAGCGTTAAAGGGCGGTGGGATACGCAGTATTTT.